The 25 T cell receptor beta chains reported below all come from one sample, sequenced in a study of blood T cell repertoires in COVID-19 (dated by TCRdb to 2018 to 2021). Library preparation used the immunoSEQ multiplex PCR assay. In its TCRdb copy, this immuneACCESS table keeps in-frame sequences only and misses some clones. Where compared with another copy, unresolved V genes explain less than half of these, and the others have no known cause. The sample profile shows about 39,000 clones; approximately 85% of them were found once. About 4.1% of the sample is taken by the ten largest. The sequencing input was peripheral blood. The receptor set was obtained from a man aged 55-75 years with acute or convalescent COVID-19.

This sequence joins TRBV19 and TRBJ2-3; 7 nucleotides agree with TRBD1. Trimming removed 4 bases from V and 1 base from J; junction bases left unmatched: 2. Germline V gene sequence: CDR1 LNHDA, CDR2 SQIVND (reference sequence). The CDR3 has 14 residues. The CDR3 nucleotides read TGTGCCAGTAGTAGAGGACAGGGCACAGATACGCAGTATTTT. It translates to CASSRGQGTDTQYF.

The chain carries TRBV27 and TRBJ2-3; the D gene is possibly TRBD2 (6 bases). Trimming left V 5 bases short and J 4 bases short, with 16 bases between. Germline CDR1 reads MNHEY; CDR2 reads SMNVEV (reference sequence). The CDR3 is made up of 15 amino acids. CDR3 protein: CASSTPGREADTQYF. CDR3 DNA: TGTGCCAGCAGTACTCCCGGGAGAGAAGCAGATACGCAGTATTTT.

This sequence joins TRBV3-1 (or the pseudogene TRBV3-2) and TRBJ2-3; D remains ambiguous. Deletions cut 5 bases from V and 5 bases from J, with 14 bases between. The CDR3 covers 14 residues. The germline V gene encodes CDR1 LGHDT and CDR2 YNNKEL (reference sequence). CDR3 in DNA: TGTGCCAGCAGCTCGAGCGTCCCCAGAGATACGCAGTATTTT. As protein: CASSSSVPRDTQYF.

The V call is TRBV30, the J call TRBJ2-7, with D maybe TRBD1 (6 bases). The CDR3 has 11 residues. The germline V gene encodes CDR1 GTSNPN and CDR2 SVGIG (reference sequence). Trimming stripped 3 bases from V and 6 bases from J, with 9 bases between. The CDR3 loop is CAWSSDSEQYF. The CDR3 nucleotides are TGTGCCTGGAGCTCGGACAGCGAGCAGTACTTC.

J is TRBJ1-5 and V is TRBV2; 8 bases line up with TRBD1. This CDR3 is built from 14 residues. Germline V gene sequence: CDR1 SNHLY, CDR2 FYNNEI. The CDR3 reads CAAARTGQVQPQHF. CDR3 in DNA: TGTGCTGCAGCACGGACGGGACAGGTTCAGCCCCAGCATTTT.

The CDR3 sequence: CASSEFRGVSYEQYF. In DNA form, the CDR3 reads TGCGCCAGCAGTGAATTCAGGGGGGTCTCCTACGAGCAGTACTTC. This rearrangement joins TRBV10-1 to TRBJ2-7; tentative D call: TRBD1 (7 bases). The germline gives CDR1 WNHNN, CDR2 SYGVQD (reference sequence). Between the trimmed V and J ends, which lost 3 bases and 0 bases, there was a span of 12 bases. CDR3 size: 15 residues.

This chain uses TRBV3-1 (or the pseudogene TRBV3-2) with TRBJ2-5; TRBD1 aligns across 8 bases. This CDR3 comprises 15 residues. The junction had 6 bases not matched to a gene; V was cut back by 1 base and J by 5 bases. CDR1 and CDR2 (germline): LGHDT, YNNKEL (reference sequence). This CDR3 is CASSQVQGARETQYF. DNA for the CDR3: TGTGCCAGCAGCCAAGTTCAGGGGGCTCGGGAGACCCAGTACTTC.

The chain recombines TRBV19 with TRBJ2-2, with D tentatively TRBD1 (8 bases). The germline V gene has CDR1 LNHDA and CDR2 SQIVND (reference sequence). The CDR3 length is 18 residues. V dropped 2 bases and J dropped 2 bases, with 18 bases sitting between them. CDR3 DNA: TGTGCCAGTAGTATAAGGGGGAGCGGGACAGGTAACACCGGGGAGCTGTTTTTT. It yields the protein CASSIRGSGTGNTGELFF.

The chain joins TRBV18 to TRBJ2-7; 8 positions agree with TRBD2. This CDR3 region has 14 residues. Germline V gene lookup returns CDR1 KGHSH and CDR2 LQKENI. Germline trimming cut 6 bases from V and 2 bases from J; bases unmatched to any gene: 6. This CDR3 is CASSPGTSTYEQYF. CDR3 sequence (DNA): TGTGCCAGCTCGCCCGGGACTAGTACCTACGAGCAGTACTTC. The complete variable domain, with remaining parts taken from reference TRBV18 and TRBJ2-7, reads NAGVMQNPRHLVRRRGQEARLRCSPMKGHSHVYWYRQLPEEGLKFMVYLQKENIIDESGMPKERFSAEFPKEGPSILRIQQVVRGDSAAYFCASSPGTSTYEQYFGPGTRLTVT.

The chain couples TRBV7-3 to TRBJ2-1; 8 bases map to TRBD2. The ends lost 1 base at V and 5 bases at J; junction bases unmatched: 7. This CDR3 is built from 16 residues. Germline V gene sequence: CDR1 SGHTA, CDR2 FQGTGA. CDR3 in amino acids: CASSLRGSGTDNEQFF. As DNA, the CDR3 is TGTGCCAGCAGCTTAAGGGGTAGCGGGACCGACAATGAGCAGTTCTTC.

This chain uses TRBV6-7 with TRBJ1-1; possibly TRBD1 for D (6 bases). TRBV6-7 is noted as an ORF with a role that remains uncertain. The CDR3 consists of 14 residues. The V end lost 8 bases, the J end lost 3 bases, and 16 bases lay between the germline ends. The CDR3 DNA reads as TGTGCCAGCCCCCCTAGGGGGTCCGACACTGAAGCTTTCTTT. Protein product: CASPPRGSDTEAFF.

This clone was found a few times. J is TRBJ1-6 and V is TRBV6-6; 10 bases are shared with TRBD1. J was trimmed by 7 bases and V by 6 bases; bases with no gene match: 3. The CDR3 covers 14 residues. Germline CDR1 is MNHNY and CDR2 is SVGAGI (reference sequence). The CDR3 DNA sequence: TGTGCCAGCAGCCTGACAGGGGGCAATTCACCCCTCCACTTT. This encodes CASSLTGGNSPLHF.

V and J are TRBV28 and TRBJ1-2; D is ambiguous. The CDR3 extends over 11 amino acids. Between the trimmed V and J ends, which lost 6 bases and 5 bases, there was a span of 7 bases. Per germline, CDR1 MDHEN and CDR2 SYDVKM. CDR3 sequence reads: CASRTGYGYTF. The CDR3 nucleotides are TGTGCCAGCAGGACGGGGTATGGCTACACCTTC.

In its sample, this clone was seen once. The CDR3 DNA sequence: TGCAGTGCTAGATCTATCTATGGCTACACCTTC. Translation gives CSARSIYGYTF. The chain employs TRBV20-1 and TRBJ1-2; D is ambiguous. The CDR3 is 11 residues long. Germline V lookup: CDR1 DFQATT, CDR2 SNEGSKA (reference sequence). The germline V and J ends were trimmed by 2 bases and 4 bases, with 5 bases remaining between them.

This chain uses TRBV5-1 with TRBJ1-2; 9 positions match TRBD1. V trimming: 5 bases; J trimming: 3 bases; junction bases outside the gene matches: 5. Germline-derived CDR1 and CDR2 are SGHRS and YFSETQ. CDR3 length: 14 amino acids. CDR3 in DNA: TGCGCCAGCAGGAAACAGGGGGCGGACTATGGCTACACCTTC. This codes for CASRKQGADYGYTF.

The CDR3 spells CASSRWGDGSGNTIYF. Written as DNA, the CDR3 is TGTGCCAGCAGCCGATGGGGGGACGGCTCTGGAAACACCATATATTTT. The chain has TRBV28 and TRBJ1-3; a possible D gene is TRBD1 (5 bases). The CDR3 loop spans 16 amino acids. The ends were cut back, 6 bases at V and 0 bases at J, with 15 bases in the middle. Germline V gene sequence: CDR1 MDHEN, CDR2 SYDVKM.

The CDR3 reads CASLDGGNSYNEQFF. CDR3 nucleotide sequence: TGCGCCAGCCTAGACGGCGGGAACTCCTACAATGAGCAGTTCTTC. The chain combines TRBV5-1 with TRBJ2-1, with a weak D call TRBD2 (6 bases). Germline CDR1 is SGHRS and CDR2 is YFSETQ. The CDR3 runs to 15 residues. Trimming removed 7 bases from V and 0 bases from J, with 14 bases in between.

This chain connects TRBV19 to TRBJ2-3; 13 positions agree with TRBD2. The CDR3 length is 16 residues. V was pared by 3 bases and J by 5 bases, with 5 bases of the junction left unmatched. Germline V gene lookup returns CDR1 LNHDA and CDR2 SQIVND (reference sequence). CDR3 nucleotide sequence: TGTGCCAGTAGTATCGGACTAGCGGGAGCCCTAGATACGCAGTATTTT. Translating it yields CASSIGLAGALDTQYF.

This chain uses TRBV9 with TRBJ2-3; D remains ambiguous. From germline, CDR1 is SGDLS and CDR2 YYNGEE. Trimming removed 4 bases from V and 3 bases from J, with 3 bases in between. The CDR3 loop spans 11 amino acids. The DNA for the CDR3 is TGTGCCAGCAGCCTAACAGATACGCAGTATTTT. Protein sequence: CASSLTDTQYF. Full variable domain (outside the CDR3, taken from reference TRBV9 and TRBJ2-3): DSGVTQTPKHLITATGQRVTLRCSPRSGDLSVYWYQQSLDQGLQFLIQYYNGEERAKGNILERFSAQQFPDLHSELNLSSLELGDSALYFCASSLTDTQYFGPGTRLTVL.

CDR3 nucleotide sequence: TGCAGTGCTCGTGGACAGGAGAAGTTAAATGATTGGAACGAGCAGTACTTC. It is translated as CSARGQEKLNDWNEQYF. The V call is TRBV20-1, the J call TRBJ2-7; TRBD1 agrees at 7 bases. Germline CDR1 DFQATT, CDR2 SNEGSKA (reference sequence). With 5 bases clipped from V and 5 bases from J, the junction kept 21 bases outside the gene matches. CDR3 length: 17 amino acids.

Notes on this clone: The junction and the germline gene differ at one end; a read error may be behind it. The rearrangement joins TRBV5-6 to TRBJ2-7; a possible D gene is TRBD2 (7 bases). This CDR3 has 13 amino acids. In germline, CDR1 is SGHDT, CDR2 YYEEEE. This CDR3 is CASSPGRGQGGGF. In DNA, the CDR3 is TGTGCCAGCAGCCCCGGTCGAGGGCAGGGAGGGGGTTTC. Full variable domain (remainder filled in from reference TRBV5-6 and TRBJ2-7): DAGVTQSPTHLIKTRGQQVTLRCSPKSGHDTVSWYQQALGQGPQFIFQYYEEEERQRGNFPDRFSGHQFPNYSSELNVNALLLGDSALYLCASSPGRGQGGGFGPGTRLTVT.

The CDR3 sequence is CASSTIDRSEAFF. CDR3 nucleotides: TGTGCCAGCAGTACAATCGACAGGTCCGAAGCTTTCTTT. The chain links TRBV28 to TRBJ1-1; D is possibly TRBD1 (6 bases). The germline gives CDR1 MDHEN, CDR2 SYDVKM. V was pared by 5 bases and J by 8 bases, with 15 bases between. The CDR3 is made up of 13 amino acids.

CDR3 DNA: TGTGCCAGCAGTTTAGACGGAGCCGGCTACACCTTC. It encodes CASSLDGAGYTF. This chain connects TRBV12-3 or TRBV12-4 to TRBJ1-2, with D hard to call. V was shortened by 1 base and J by 8 bases, with 8 bases between the two germline ends. This CDR3 is 12 amino acids long.

This clone was counted a few times. The chain carries TRBV5-4 and TRBJ2-7; 8 bases are a match to TRBD2. Trimming at V came to 1 base and at J to 11 bases, leaving 8 bases not matched to a gene. Per germline, CDR1 SGHNT and CDR2 YYREEE (reference sequence). The CDR3 sequence is 13 residues long. The chain's CDR3 is CASSLQGLEEEYF. CDR3 coding DNA: TGTGCCAGCAGCTTGCAGGGACTAGAGGAAGAGTACTTC.

The J gene is TRBJ1-6, the V gene TRBV2; TRBD1 matches at 11 bases. This CDR3 comprises 15 residues. CDR1 is SNHLY, CDR2 FYNNEI, per germline. V trimming: 4 bases; J trimming: 10 bases; junction bases outside the gene matches: 6. The CDR3 spells CASSGRTGGGSPLHF. Here the CDR3 DNA reads TGTGCCAGCAGTGGACGGACAGGGGGCGGATCACCCCTCCACTTT.